This T cell receptor (beta chain) came from a study of regulatory T cells in long-lasting Graves disease. Arm-PCR of CDR3 regions and iRepertoire HTBI primers were the basis on which TCR beta libraries were built. MiXCR was run by TCRdb on the multiplex PCR reads, yielding one entry per CDR3 protein. The sample consists of around 250,000 distinct CDR3 sequences, 18% of them appearing once. Time point indicated: newly diagnosed GD, antithyroid drugs for less than 3 months. The TCR library was made from RNA extracted from PBMCs. Trimming cost V 5 bases and J 7 bases; bases outside gene matches: 9. Germline CDR1 and CDR2: MNHNS and SASEGT. The CDR3 totals 17 residues. These data were likewise used in another study, on T cells in Graves' hyperthyroidism and ophthalmopathy.

The chain combines TRBV6-1 with TRBJ1-6; 12 nucleotides align to TRBD1. Sequenced here: peripheral blood mononuclear cells (PBMCs), sampled at new diagnosis, from a patient treated with antithyroid drugs. The receptor comes from a woman under 40 with Graves disease. Here the CDR3 DNA reads TGTGCCAGCAGTCTCCGAAGGGACAGGGGGCACAATTCACCCCTCCACTTT. The encoded protein is CASSLRRDRGHNSPLHF.